Detailed here is one TCR beta chain. Its antigen is currently unknown. Repertoires were generated with immunoSEQ multiplex PCR, while TCRdb's copy carries only in-frame clones and drops some. There are roughly 80,000 clones in the sample; approximately 91% occur only once, and 2% to 2.5% lies in the top ten. The sample belongs to a study of cytomegalovirus exposure and HLA in healthy donors. Germline V lookup: CDR1 LGHNA, CDR2 YNFKEQ. Trimming left V 4 bases short and J 5 bases short, with 9 bases between. This CDR3 is built from 13 residues. The donors were part of the approximately 130-subject validation cohort, which stood apart from the approximately 670-subject first cohort. Findings and limits, study-wide: Cytomegalovirus-associated status was assigned to 164 TCR beta chains. The authors confirmed in vitro that three CMV-associated chains were specific for CMV antigens. The finding came from a later analysis; first-cohort TCR clusters tended to co-occur in the 120 or so validation repertoires.

This clonotype was sampled from a man aged 30 to 45 in good health and CMV-seronegative. Sequenced: PBMCs. The chain is built from TRBV4-2 and TRBJ1-5, with a tentative D call TRBD1 (6 bases). Here the CDR3 reads CASSRTAYQPQHF. CDR3 sequence (DNA): TGTGCCAGCAGCCGGACAGCATATCAGCCCCAGCATTTT.